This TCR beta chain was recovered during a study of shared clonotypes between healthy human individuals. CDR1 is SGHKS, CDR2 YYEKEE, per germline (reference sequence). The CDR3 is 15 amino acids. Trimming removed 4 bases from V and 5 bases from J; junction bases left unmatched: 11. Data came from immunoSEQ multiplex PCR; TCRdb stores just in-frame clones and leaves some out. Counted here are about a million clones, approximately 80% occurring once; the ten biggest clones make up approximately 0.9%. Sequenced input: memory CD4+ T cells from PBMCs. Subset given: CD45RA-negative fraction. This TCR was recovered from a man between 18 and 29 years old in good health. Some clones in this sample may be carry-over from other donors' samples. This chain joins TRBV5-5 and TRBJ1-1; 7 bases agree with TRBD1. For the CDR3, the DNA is TGTGCCAGCAGCGAAAACTTAGGGGGCGGAACTGAAGCTTTCTTT. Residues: CASSENLGGGTEAFF.